A single sample gave rise to the 15 T cell receptor beta chains below, sequenced in a study of identical twins. In TCRdb, the 5' RACE reads were re-called with MiXCR into one record per CDR3 protein. The sample has about 150,000 distinct CDR3 sequences, roughly 3.5% seen once. The specimen was memory T cells sorted from blood. All receptors come from a man between 18 and 29 years old in good health.

This clonotype occurred many times. The genes are TRBV12-3 or TRBV12-4 and TRBJ2-5; no clear D gene. Trimming took off 2 bases at V and 3 bases at J, with 7 bases between the two ends. The CDR3 has 13 residues. The chain's CDR3 is CASSLRGEETQYF. Written as DNA, the CDR3 is TGTGCCAGCAGTTTACGCGGAGAAGAGACCCAGTACTTC.

This clonotype appeared many times. CDR3 protein: CASSSGRPYEQYF. CDR3 DNA sequence: TGCGCCAGTTCTAGCGGGAGGCCCTACGAGCAGTACTTC. The chain uses TRBV5-1 and TRBJ2-7; 11 nucleotides align to TRBD2. Unmatched junction bases numbered 3, after V lost 8 bases and J lost 2 bases. The CDR3 sequence is 13 residues long. CDR1 and CDR2 from the germline V gene are SGHRS and YFSETQ.

With respect to this clonotype: A much larger clone lies one base from this, so it may be a read error. The chain links TRBV5-8 to TRBJ2-4; the D is unclear. The V end lost 0 bases, the J end lost 4 bases, and 14 bases lay between the germline ends. The CDR3 sequence is 16 residues long. CDR1 and CDR2 from the germline V gene are SGHTS and YDEGEE. CDR3 in amino acids: CASSLVSGRSKNIQYF. The CDR3, as DNA: TGTGCCAGCAGCTTGGTGTCAGGTCGTTCTAAAAACATTCAGTACTTC. Combining the CDR3 with reference TRBV5-8 and TRBJ2-4 gives the whole variable domain EAGVTQSPTHLIKTRGQQATLRCSPISGHTSVYWYQQALGLGLQFLLWYDEGEERNRGNFPPRFSGRQFPNYSSELNVNALELEDSALYLCASSLVSGRSKNIQYFGAGTRLSVL.

This clonotype was found many times. The genes are TRBV2 and TRBJ2-1; 9 bases match TRBD1. V dropped 8 bases and J dropped 9; count of bases not matched to a gene: 2. Germline V lookup: CDR1 SNHLY, CDR2 FYNNEI. The CDR3 totals 11 residues. The chain's CDR3 is CASGTGTEQFF. For the CDR3, the DNA is TGTGCCAGCGGGACAGGGACTGAGCAGTTCTTC. Full variable domain (missing parts from reference TRBV2 and TRBJ2-1): EPEVTQTPSHQVTQMGQEVILRCVPISNHLYFYWYRQILGQKVEFLVSFYNNEISEKSEIFDDQFSVERPDGSNFTLKIRSTKLEDSAMYFCASGTGTEQFFGPGTRLTVL.

The chain links TRBV14 to TRBJ1-4; D unclear. This CDR3 spans 11 amino acids. CDR1 is SGHDN and CDR2 is FVKESK in the germline V gene. V was pared by 0 bases and J by 10 bases, with 3 bases between. CDR3 in amino acids: CASSQERKLFF. CDR3 bases: TGTGCCAGCAGCCAAGAAAGAAAACTGTTTTTT.

This clonotype was recorded at least ten times. V gene TRBV28 combines with J gene TRBJ2-5, with D possibly called TRBD1 or TRBD2 (5 bases each). Germline V CDR1 and CDR2: MDHEN, SYDVKM. CDR3 size: 11 residues. Trimming removed 8 bases from V and 7 bases from J, with 11 bases in between. The CDR3 DNA reads as TGTGCCAGCGAGGGGATTAGGACCCAGTACTTC. Its protein is CASEGIRTQYF.

The sample holds a few counts of this clonotype. This CDR3 is CASSIHSGRNTGELFF. DNA of the CDR3: TGTGCCAGCAGCATCCATAGCGGTAGAAACACCGGGGAGCTGTTTTTT. The chain combines TRBV7-2 with TRBJ2-2; D might be TRBD2 (6 bases). The V gene's germline CDR1 is SGHTA and CDR2 FQGNSA. This CDR3 spans 16 amino acids. The V gene lost 5 bases and the J gene lost 2 bases, with 15 bases spanning the gap.

This clonotype was found many times. J is TRBJ2-5 and V is TRBV5-1; 8 positions agree with TRBD1. The CDR3 loop spans 15 amino acids. Germline values: CDR1 SGHRS, CDR2 YFSETQ. After removal of 0 bases from V and 1 base from J, the junction contained 2 bases not matched to a gene. DNA for the CDR3: TGCGCCAGCAGCTTGGGGGGACAGGTCCAAGAGACCCAGTACTTC. This codes for CASSLGGQVQETQYF.

In its sample, this clonotype was seen many times. V is TRBV10-3 and J is TRBJ2-4; 10 bases are shared with TRBD2. Germline loops: CDR1 ENHRY, CDR2 SYGVKD. V shed 0 bases and J 2 bases; nucleotides not matched to a gene: 7. There are 18 residues in the CDR3. The CDR3 bases are TGTGCCATCAGTGAGTCCACTAGCGGGACGGTCACCAAAAACATTCAGTACTTC. Protein sequence: CAISESTSGTVTKNIQYF.

This clonotype was seen repeatedly, ten times or more. The V gene is TRBV19, the J gene TRBJ1-5; 7 nucleotides align to TRBD1. Germline CDR1 is LNHDA and CDR2 is SQIVND (reference sequence). V lost 6 bases and J lost 3; bases outside the gene matches: 8. This CDR3 comprises 15 residues. In DNA form, the CDR3 reads TGTGCCAGTAGATTCGACAGGGCCACCAATCAGCCCCAGCATTTT. Translated: CASRFDRATNQPQHF. The complete variable domain, with remaining parts taken from reference TRBV19 and TRBJ1-5, reads DGGITQSPKYLFRKEGQNVTLSCEQNLNHDAMYWYRQDPGQGLRLIYYSQIVNDFQKGDIAEGYSVSREKKESFPLTVTSAQKNPTAFYLCASRFDRATNQPQHFGDGTRLSIL.

This clonotype was found many times. The chain uses TRBV20-1 and TRBJ2-6; D ambiguous. Trimming removed 3 bases at V and 0 bases at J, with 3 bases between. This CDR3 region has 13 residues. In germline, CDR1 is DFQATT, CDR2 SNEGSKA (reference sequence). As DNA, the CDR3 is TGCAGTGCTAGGAACTCTGGGGCCAACGTCCTGACTTTC. Translation gives CSARNSGANVLTF.

This clonotype was observed many times. The chain has TRBV28 and TRBJ2-7, with 10 bases identical to TRBD1. J lost 6 bases, V lost 7 bases, and 12 bases had no gene match. CDR1 MDHEN and CDR2 SYDVKM come from the germline V gene. The CDR3 is 15 amino acids. CDR3 nucleotides: TGTGCCAGCACCTTTGGACAGGGGGTAAGACGCGAGCAGTACTTC. It is translated as CASTFGQGVRREQYF.

This clonotype was counted at least ten times. V is TRBV5-6 and J is TRBJ2-7; D could derive from TRBD1 or TRBD2 (6 bases each). Germline-derived CDR1 and CDR2 are SGHDT and YYEEEE. This CDR3 spans 16 amino acids. The V gene lost 4 bases and the J gene lost 2 bases, with 19 bases spanning the gap. The CDR3 reads CASSPDGGGDPYEQYF. The CDR3, as DNA: TGTGCCAGCAGCCCCGATGGAGGGGGAGACCCCTACGAGCAGTACTTC.

Ten or more counts support this clonotype. The chain links TRBV7-2 to TRBJ2-3; D is perhaps TRBD1 (7 bases). V shed 1 base and J shed 2 bases, with 13 bases lying between them. The CDR3 has 16 residues. Germline V gives CDR1 SGHTA, CDR2 FQGNSA. The CDR3 here is CASSLGFRGDTDTQYF. CDR3 nucleotide sequence: TGTGCCAGCAGCTTAGGGTTCAGGGGGGACACAGATACGCAGTATTTT. The entire variable domain, with the rest obtained from reference TRBV7-2 and TRBJ2-3, is as follows: GAGVSQSPSNKVTEKGKDVELRCDPISGHTALYWYRQSLGQGLEFLIYFQGNSAPDKSGLPSDRFSAERTGGSVSTLTIQRTQQEDSAVYLCASSLGFRGDTDTQYFGPGTRLTVL.

This clonotype has ten or more counts. The V call is TRBV5-1, the J call TRBJ2-2; 9 bases line up with TRBD1. The V and J ends lost 4 bases and 4 bases, in that order; junction bases with no gene match: 5. This CDR3 is 15 amino acids long. CDR1 and CDR2 from the germline V gene are SGHRS and YFSETQ. The CDR3 DNA sequence: TGCGCCAGCAGCGGGGACAGGGCAGGCACCGGGGAGCTGTTTTTT. This gives the protein CASSGDRAGTGELFF.